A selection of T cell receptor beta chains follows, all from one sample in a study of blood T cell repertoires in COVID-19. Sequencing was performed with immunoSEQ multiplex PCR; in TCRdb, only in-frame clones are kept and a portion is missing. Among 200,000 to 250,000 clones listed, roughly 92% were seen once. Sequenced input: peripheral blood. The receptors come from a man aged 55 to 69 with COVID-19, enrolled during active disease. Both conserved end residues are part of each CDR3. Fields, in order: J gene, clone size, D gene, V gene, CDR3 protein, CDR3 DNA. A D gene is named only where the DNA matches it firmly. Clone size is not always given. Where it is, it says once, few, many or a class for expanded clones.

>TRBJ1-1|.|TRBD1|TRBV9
CASSVGDRDRDRTFF
TGTGCCAGCAGCGTCGGGGACAGGGATAGGGATAGGACTTTCTTT
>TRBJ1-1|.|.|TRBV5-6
CASSLRGGTEAFF
TGTGCCAGCAGCTTGAGGGGGGGCACTGAAGCTTTCTTT
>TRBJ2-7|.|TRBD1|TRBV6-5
CASSYMDRGREQYF
TGTGCCAGCAGTTACATGGACAGGGGGCGCGAGCAGTACTTC
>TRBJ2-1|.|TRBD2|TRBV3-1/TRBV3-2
CASSRPGLAGYNEQFF
TGTGCCAGCAGCCGTCCGGGGCTAGCGGGTTACAATGAGCAGTTCTTC
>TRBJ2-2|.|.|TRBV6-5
CASSYGFGQDTGELFF
TGTGCCAGCAGTTACGGTTTTGGACAAGACACCGGGGAGCTGTTTTTT
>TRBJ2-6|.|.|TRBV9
CASSLGIGSGANVLTF
TGTGCCAGCAGCCTAGGAATCGGCTCTGGGGCCAACGTCCTGACTTTC
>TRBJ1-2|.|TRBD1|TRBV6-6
CASSLRQGPNYGYTF
TGTGCCAGCAGTCTCAGACAGGGGCCTAACTATGGCTACACCTTC
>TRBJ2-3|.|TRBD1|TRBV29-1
CSVEITGDTTDTQYF
TGCAGCGTTGAGATTACAGGGGACACCACAGATACGCAGTATTTT
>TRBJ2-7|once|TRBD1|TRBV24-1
CATSRQGTEQYF
TGTGCCACCAGTCGACAGGGGACCGAGCAGTACTTC
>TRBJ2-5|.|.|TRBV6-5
CASSFYDSLGETQYF
TGTGCCAGCAGTTTCTACGACAGCCTAGGGGAGACCCAGTACTTC
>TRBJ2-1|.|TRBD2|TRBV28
CASSSVVGLGTYNEQFF
TGTGCCAGCAGTAGTGTAGTGGGACTAGGAACCTACAATGAGCAGTTCTTC
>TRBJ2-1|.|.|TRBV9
CVYGRNEQFF
TGTGTTTACGGTCGGAATGAGCAGTTCTTC
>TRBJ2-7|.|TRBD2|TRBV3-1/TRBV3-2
CASSLYPLSGSLSYEQYF
TGTGCCAGCAGCCTTTATCCCCTGAGCGGGAGCCTCTCCTACGAGCAGTACTTC
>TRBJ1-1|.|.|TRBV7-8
CASSLVGQTEAFF
TGTGCCAGCAGCTTAGTTGGGCAGACTGAAGCTTTCTTT
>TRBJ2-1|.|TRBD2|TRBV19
CASSMTSAYNEQFF
TGTGCCAGTAGTATGACTAGCGCCTACAATGAGCAGTTCTTC
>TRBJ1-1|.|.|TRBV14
CASSPIGGKRNEAFF
TGTGCCAGCAGCCCCATCGGGGGGAAACGAAATGAAGCTTTCTTT
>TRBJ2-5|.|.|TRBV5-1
CASKIRDSQETQYF
TGCGCCAGCAAAATCCGGGACTCTCAAGAGACCCAGTACTTC
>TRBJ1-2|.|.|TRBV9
CASSEAGEGYGYTF
TGTGCCAGCAGCGAGGCGGGGGAGGGCTATGGCTACACCTTC
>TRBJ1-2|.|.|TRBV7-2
CASSKGQPNYGYTF
TGTGCCAGCAGCAAAGGACAGCCAAACTATGGCTACACCTTC
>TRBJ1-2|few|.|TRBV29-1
CSASSRGGYGYTF
TGCAGCGCCTCGTCCAGGGGTGGCTATGGCTACACCTTC
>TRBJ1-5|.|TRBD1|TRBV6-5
CASSSTGVGQPQHF
TGTGCCAGCAGTTCCACAGGGGTGGGACAGCCCCAGCATTTT
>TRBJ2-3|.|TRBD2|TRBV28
CASRAAGDATDTQYF
TGTGCCAGCAGAGCAGCGGGAGATGCGACAGATACGCAGTATTTT
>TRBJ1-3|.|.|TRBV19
CASREQGGPSGNTIYF
TGTGCCAGTAGAGAACAGGGCGGGCCCTCTGGAAACACCATATATTTT
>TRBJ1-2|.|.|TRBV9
CASSVGPQGVGYTF
TGTGCCAGCAGCGTAGGTCCGCAGGGTGTTGGCTACACCTTC
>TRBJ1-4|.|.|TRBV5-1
CASSSNGEKLFF
TGCGCCAGCAGCTCGAACGGGGAAAAACTGTTTTTT
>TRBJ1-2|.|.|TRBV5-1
CASSWDTTSGVGYTF
TGCGCCAGCAGCTGGGACACCACCTCGGGTGTTGGCTACACCTTC
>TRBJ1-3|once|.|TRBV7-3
CASSRDGISGNTIYF
TGTGCCAGCAGCCGCGACGGGATCTCTGGAAACACCATATATTTT